The sequence of this T cell receptor beta chain was determined in a study of blood T cell repertoires in COVID-19. The wider study: Donors in the United States, Italy and Spain gave samples during acute or convalescent COVID-19. In each case, the material was cDNA or gDNA derived from T cells, B-cell-depleted T cells, or PBMCs.

In the original processing: Quantification of nucleated cells was approximated via reference gene primer amplification. Measured with immunoSEQ multiplex PCR; TCRdb has only the in-frame clones, and not every one. The V and J calls and clone size were taken over from that table, and D and trimming were inferred from the DNA. Of more than 150,000 clones listed, around 90% were seen once; the top ten hold roughly 0.56%. Per germline, CDR1 LNHDA and CDR2 SQIVND (reference sequence). With 7 bases removed from V and 1 base from J, the gap between germline ends came to 10 bases. The CDR3 loop spans 13 amino acids.

The V gene is TRBV19, the J gene TRBJ1-1; D remains ambiguous. Input material: peripheral blood. This TCR derives from a man over 45 with acute or convalescent COVID-19. DNA for the CDR3: TGTGCCAGTAAGCGCCCGGGGAACACTGAAGCTTTCTTT. The encoded protein is CASKRPGNTEAFF.